The source of this T cell receptor (beta chain) is a study of shared clonotypes between healthy human individuals. The assay was immunoSEQ multiplex PCR, and TCRdb's table has in-frame clones only and misses some. The table shows 780,000 or so clones, with 72% occurring only once. Germline V gives CDR1 LNHDA, CDR2 SQIVND (reference sequence). There are 13 residues in the CDR3. V shed 5 bases and J shed 0 bases, with 7 bases lying between them. The sample comprised memory CD4+ T cells sorted from blood. This sample's subset: CD45RA-negative fraction. This TCR was recovered from a woman aged 25 to 39 in good health. The genes are TRBV19 and TRBJ1-1; D not certain. The CDR3: CASSPTLNTEAFF. The CDR3, as DNA: TGTGCCAGTAGTCCGACCTTGAACACTGAAGCTTTCTTT.